Listed below are T cell receptor beta chains from one sample, sequenced in a study of radiotherapy plus CTLA-4 blockade in lung cancer. Method: immunoSEQ multiplex PCR; TCRdb's copy keeps in-frame clones and lacks some. This sample carries some 110,000 clones, around 84% of them seen once, and the ten largest clones take about 3.5%. The sample was peripheral blood, taken from a patient treated with radiotherapy plus ipilimumab. The receptor set was obtained from a human donor with non-small cell lung cancer that progressed on radiotherapy plus ipilimumab. Some clones in this sample may be carry-over from other donors' samples. Each CDR3 is given with its conserved first and last residue. Fields, in order: V gene, clone size, D gene, J gene, CDR3 DNA, CDR3 protein. D genes are given only for firm matches. Clone sizes are given selectively: once, few, many, or a class where the clone is expanded.

v_call: TRBV18; clone_size: .; d_call: TRBD1; j_call: TRBJ1-5; cdr3_nt: TGTGCCAGCAAAGCGGGACAGTTTAATAGCAATCAGCCCCAGCATTTT; cdr3_aa: CASKAGQFNSNQPQHF
v_call: TRBV9; clone_size: .; d_call: .; j_call: TRBJ2-3; cdr3_nt: TGTGCCAGCAGCGTTTCGTTAACCCGAGTGGATACGCAGTATTTT; cdr3_aa: CASSVSLTRVDTQYF
v_call: TRBV5-6; clone_size: .; d_call: .; j_call: TRBJ1-1; cdr3_nt: TGTGCCAGCAGCCCGCCCTACGGCACTGAAGCTTTCTTT; cdr3_aa: CASSPPYGTEAFF
v_call: TRBV4-2; clone_size: .; d_call: .; j_call: TRBJ1-4; cdr3_nt: TGTGCCAGCAGCCAAGTGGCGCATCAGGGGAAAGGTGAAAAACTGTTTTTT; cdr3_aa: CASSQVAHQGKGEKLFF
v_call: TRBV19; clone_size: .; d_call: TRBD1; j_call: TRBJ1-2; cdr3_nt: TGTGCCAGTAGTACCCGGGACAGCTATGGCTACACCTTC; cdr3_aa: CASSTRDSYGYTF
v_call: TRBV4-2; clone_size: .; d_call: .; j_call: TRBJ1-3; cdr3_nt: TGTGCCAGCAGCCAAGTCCCGGGACTGACTTCTGGAAACACCATATATTTT; cdr3_aa: CASSQVPGLTSGNTIYF
v_call: TRBV5-4; clone_size: .; d_call: .; j_call: TRBJ2-4; cdr3_nt: TGTGCCAGCAGCTTGTATTCCAACGTCAAAAACATTCAGTACTTC; cdr3_aa: CASSLYSNVKNIQYF
v_call: TRBV28; clone_size: .; d_call: .; j_call: TRBJ1-5; cdr3_nt: TGTGCCAGCAGGGTGAGCAATCAGCCCCAGCATTTT; cdr3_aa: CASRVSNQPQHF
v_call: TRBV2; clone_size: .; d_call: .; j_call: TRBJ1-6; cdr3_nt: TGTGCCAGCTTCGGGGGTAATTCACCCCTCCACTTT; cdr3_aa: CASFGGNSPLHF
v_call: TRBV19; clone_size: .; d_call: .; j_call: TRBJ2-3; cdr3_nt: TGTGCCAGTAGTCCCCAGGCCGGTTATACGCAGTATTTT; cdr3_aa: CASSPQAGYTQYF
v_call: TRBV15; clone_size: .; d_call: TRBD1; j_call: TRBJ2-7; cdr3_nt: TGTGCCACCAGCTTGGAGGGACAGGGTTACGAGCAGTACTTC; cdr3_aa: CATSLEGQGYEQYF
v_call: TRBV6-4; clone_size: .; d_call: .; j_call: TRBJ2-3; cdr3_nt: TGTGCCAGCAGTGAGAGGCCAGACACAGATACGCAGTATTTT; cdr3_aa: CASSERPDTDTQYF
v_call: TRBV13; clone_size: .; d_call: TRBD1; j_call: TRBJ1-2; cdr3_nt: TGTGCCAGCAGCTTAAACAGGGGACTCTATGGCTACACCTTC; cdr3_aa: CASSLNRGLYGYTF
v_call: TRBV6-6; clone_size: .; d_call: TRBD2; j_call: TRBJ2-3; cdr3_nt: TGTGCCAGCAGTTATGGACTAGCGGGGGGGACAGATACGCAGTATTTT; cdr3_aa: CASSYGLAGGTDTQYF
v_call: TRBV9; clone_size: .; d_call: .; j_call: TRBJ2-3; cdr3_nt: TGTGCCAGCAGCGTCGGGACATCGACCACAGATACGCAGTATTTT; cdr3_aa: CASSVGTSTTDTQYF
v_call: TRBV5-6; clone_size: few; d_call: TRBD1; j_call: TRBJ2-3; cdr3_nt: TGTGCCAGCAGCTTGGAACCCACAGGGGGAGATACGCAGTATTTT; cdr3_aa: CASSLEPTGGDTQYF
v_call: TRBV14; clone_size: .; d_call: TRBD1; j_call: TRBJ1-4; cdr3_nt: TGTGCCAGCAGCCGGGACAGGGGGCAAGAAAAACTGTTTTTT; cdr3_aa: CASSRDRGQEKLFF
v_call: TRBV2; clone_size: .; d_call: .; j_call: TRBJ1-1; cdr3_nt: TGTGCCAGCACCTCAACTCCGTTTAACACTGAAGCTTTCTTT; cdr3_aa: CASTSTPFNTEAFF
v_call: TRBV14; clone_size: .; d_call: .; j_call: TRBJ1-2; cdr3_nt: TGTGCCAGCAGCCAAGCGGGGATTCATGGCTACACCTTC; cdr3_aa: CASSQAGIHGYTF
v_call: TRBV7-2; clone_size: .; d_call: .; j_call: TRBJ2-5; cdr3_nt: TGTGCCAGCAGCTTAGCGTTCGAGACCCAGTACTTC; cdr3_aa: CASSLAFETQYF
v_call: TRBV7-3; clone_size: once; d_call: .; j_call: TRBJ2-5; cdr3_nt: TGTGCCAGCAGCTTAAATGAGGGGACCCAGTACTTC; cdr3_aa: CASSLNEGTQYF
v_call: TRBV2; clone_size: .; d_call: .; j_call: TRBJ1-1; cdr3_nt: TGTGCCAGCAGTGAAAACACAGTTGAAGCTTTCTTT; cdr3_aa: CASSENTVEAFF
v_call: TRBV6-5; clone_size: .; d_call: .; j_call: TRBJ1-1; cdr3_nt: TGTGCCAGCAGTCCACACTCCGCCATGAACACTGAAGCTTTCTTT; cdr3_aa: CASSPHSAMNTEAFF
v_call: TRBV13; clone_size: .; d_call: TRBD1; j_call: TRBJ2-5; cdr3_nt: TGTGCCAGCAGCTTAACAGGGGGCACTTTCGAGACCCAGTACTTC; cdr3_aa: CASSLTGGTFETQYF
v_call: TRBV4-1; clone_size: .; d_call: .; j_call: TRBJ2-7; cdr3_nt: TGCGCCAGCAGCCAAGATCCCGGGCGCCCTTACGAGCAGTACTTC; cdr3_aa: CASSQDPGRPYEQYF
v_call: TRBV9; clone_size: .; d_call: .; j_call: TRBJ2-1; cdr3_nt: TGTGCCAGCAGCGTAGGAGGACAGCGAAATCATGAGCAGTTCTTC; cdr3_aa: CASSVGGQRNHEQFF
v_call: TRBV2; clone_size: .; d_call: .; j_call: TRBJ1-2; cdr3_nt: TGTGCCAGCAGTGTCAAGTATGGCTACACCTTC; cdr3_aa: CASSVKYGYTF
v_call: TRBV5-1; clone_size: .; d_call: TRBD1; j_call: TRBJ1-2; cdr3_nt: TGCGCCAGCAGCTTGACCGACAGGGAGTGGGGCTACACCTTC; cdr3_aa: CASSLTDREWGYTF
v_call: TRBV28; clone_size: .; d_call: .; j_call: TRBJ2-1; cdr3_nt: TGTGCCAGCAGTTCAGGGGCCTACAATGAGCAGTTCTTC; cdr3_aa: CASSSGAYNEQFF
v_call: TRBV19; clone_size: .; d_call: .; j_call: TRBJ2-7; cdr3_nt: TGTGCCAGTAGTATGAGTCAGCTTAACCCCTACGAGCAGTACTTC; cdr3_aa: CASSMSQLNPYEQYF
v_call: TRBV7-8; clone_size: .; d_call: .; j_call: TRBJ2-7; cdr3_nt: TGTGCCAGCAGCTTAGAAGGGCGCCGCGAGCAGTACTTC; cdr3_aa: CASSLEGRREQYF
v_call: TRBV2; clone_size: .; d_call: .; j_call: TRBJ1-1; cdr3_nt: TGTGCCAGCAGTGATAACAGGGATGTGGCTTTCTTT; cdr3_aa: CASSDNRDVAFF
v_call: TRBV9; clone_size: .; d_call: .; j_call: TRBJ1-6; cdr3_nt: TGTGCCAGCAGCGTAGCCGGGGCCTCACCCCTCCACTTT; cdr3_aa: CASSVAGASPLHF
v_call: TRBV7-2; clone_size: .; d_call: .; j_call: TRBJ2-5; cdr3_nt: TGTGCCAGCAGGAATTATTTCTCGGGGGCAGAGACCCAGTACTTC; cdr3_aa: CASRNYFSGAETQYF
v_call: TRBV6-5; clone_size: .; d_call: .; j_call: TRBJ1-2; cdr3_nt: TGTGCCAGCAGTTTGGGTTCCCTCTATGGCTACACCTTC; cdr3_aa: CASSLGSLYGYTF
v_call: TRBV29-1; clone_size: few; d_call: .; j_call: TRBJ2-1; cdr3_nt: TGCAGCGTGAGCCCATGGGGGGAGAGCTCCTACAATGAGCAGTTCTTC; cdr3_aa: CSVSPWGESSYNEQFF
v_call: TRBV9; clone_size: .; d_call: .; j_call: TRBJ1-2; cdr3_nt: TGTGCCAGCAGCGTAGGCGGGTCAGATGGCTACACCTTC; cdr3_aa: CASSVGGSDGYTF
v_call: TRBV5-1; clone_size: .; d_call: TRBD1; j_call: TRBJ1-1; cdr3_nt: TGCGCCAGCAGCCGCGCCACAGGGGCCTTGAACACTGAAGCTTTCTTT; cdr3_aa: CASSRATGALNTEAFF
v_call: TRBV19; clone_size: .; d_call: .; j_call: TRBJ2-1; cdr3_nt: TGTGCCAGTAGAAAACCGGGACTCCAGGGCGATGAGCAGTTCTTC; cdr3_aa: CASRKPGLQGDEQFF
v_call: TRBV6-1; clone_size: .; d_call: .; j_call: TRBJ2-7; cdr3_nt: TGTGCCAGCAGTGAAGCGGGCGACGGACCCTACGAGCAGTACTTC; cdr3_aa: CASSEAGDGPYEQYF
v_call: TRBV6-5; clone_size: .; d_call: .; j_call: TRBJ1-4; cdr3_nt: TGTGCCAGCAGTTATTCAGGGACTAATGAAAAACTGTTTTTT; cdr3_aa: CASSYSGTNEKLFF
v_call: TRBV11-3; clone_size: .; d_call: .; j_call: TRBJ2-3; cdr3_nt: TGTGCCAGCAGCCCGATGGGGGCGAACACAGATACGCAGTATTTT; cdr3_aa: CASSPMGANTDTQYF